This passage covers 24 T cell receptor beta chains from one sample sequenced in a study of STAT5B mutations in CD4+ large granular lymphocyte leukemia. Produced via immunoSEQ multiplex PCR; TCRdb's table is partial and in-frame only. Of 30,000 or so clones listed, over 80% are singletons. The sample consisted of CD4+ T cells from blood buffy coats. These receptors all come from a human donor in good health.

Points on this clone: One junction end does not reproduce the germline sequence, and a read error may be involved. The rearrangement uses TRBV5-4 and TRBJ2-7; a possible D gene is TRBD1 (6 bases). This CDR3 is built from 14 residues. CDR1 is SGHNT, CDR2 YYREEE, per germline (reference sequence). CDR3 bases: TGCGCCAGCAGCCAAGAGTCGGTTGGGGGCAAGCAGTACTTC. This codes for CASSQESVGGKQYF.

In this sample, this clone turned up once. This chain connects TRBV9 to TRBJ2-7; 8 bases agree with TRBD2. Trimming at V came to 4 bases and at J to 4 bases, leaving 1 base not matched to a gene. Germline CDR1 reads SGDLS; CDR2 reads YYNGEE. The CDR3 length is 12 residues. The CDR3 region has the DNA TGTGCCAGCAGCCCGGGAGGGTACGAGCAGTACTTC. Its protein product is CASSPGGYEQYF.

The CDR3 sequence: CASNKGVTNEKLFF. The CDR3 bases are TGTGCCAGCAACAAGGGAGTAACTAATGAAAAACTGTTTTTT. V is TRBV7-9 and J is TRBJ1-4; D unclear. This CDR3 is built from 14 residues. Germline assignment: CDR1 SEHNR and CDR2 FQNEAQ (reference sequence). Trimming pared 7 bases from V and 1 base from J, leaving 10 bases between.

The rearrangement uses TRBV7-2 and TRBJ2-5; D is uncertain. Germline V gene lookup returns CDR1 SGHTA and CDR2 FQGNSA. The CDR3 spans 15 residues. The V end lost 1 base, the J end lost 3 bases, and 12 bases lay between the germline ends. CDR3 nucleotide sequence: TGTGCCAGCAGCTTAGGGGTATTGACGAAAGAGACCCAGTACTTC. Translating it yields CASSLGVLTKETQYF.

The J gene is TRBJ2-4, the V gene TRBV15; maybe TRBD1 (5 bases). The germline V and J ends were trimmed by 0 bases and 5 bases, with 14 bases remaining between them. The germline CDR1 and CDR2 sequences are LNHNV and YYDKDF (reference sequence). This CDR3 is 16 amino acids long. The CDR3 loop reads CATSRDQRQGENIQYF. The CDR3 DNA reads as TGTGCCACCAGCAGAGATCAACGGCAGGGTGAAAACATTCAGTACTTC.

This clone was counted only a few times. The CDR3 DNA follows: TGTGCCAGTCATGTACAGGGGCTTACCTTGAACACCGGGGAGCTGTTTTTT. It codes for CASHVQGLTLNTGELFF. This chain uses TRBV19 with TRBJ2-2, with 7 nucleotides matching TRBD1. The junction had 13 bases not matched to a gene; V was cut back by 8 bases and J by 1 base. Germline values: CDR1 LNHDA, CDR2 SQIVND (reference sequence). This CDR3 region has 17 residues.

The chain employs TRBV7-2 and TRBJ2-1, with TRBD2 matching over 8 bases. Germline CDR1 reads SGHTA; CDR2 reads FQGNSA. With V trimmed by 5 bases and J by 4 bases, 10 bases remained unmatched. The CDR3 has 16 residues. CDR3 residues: CASSPPGLEDYNEQFF. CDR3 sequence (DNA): TGTGCCAGCAGCCCACCGGGACTAGAAGATTACAATGAGCAGTTCTTC.

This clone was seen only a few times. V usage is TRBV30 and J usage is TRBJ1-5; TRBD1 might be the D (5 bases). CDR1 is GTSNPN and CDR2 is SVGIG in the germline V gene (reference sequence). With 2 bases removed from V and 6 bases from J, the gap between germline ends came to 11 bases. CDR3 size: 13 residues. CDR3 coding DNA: TGTGCCTGGAGTCGGTCAGGGACTCAGCCCCAGCATTTT. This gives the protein CAWSRSGTQPQHF. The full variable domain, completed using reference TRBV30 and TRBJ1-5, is SQTIHQWPATLVQPVGSPLSLECTVEGTSNPNLYWYRQAAGRGLQLLFYSVGIGQISSEVPQNLSASRPQDRQFILSSKKLLLSDSGFYLCAWSRSGTQPQHFGDGTRLSIL.

The CDR3 loop is CASSDGTAFNQPQHF. The CDR3 nucleotides read TGTGCCAGCAGCGATGGGACAGCCTTCAATCAGCCCCAGCATTTT. The chain joins TRBV6-6 to TRBJ1-5; 7 nucleotides match TRBD1. The trim removed 6 bases at V and 3 bases at J, leaving 8 bases unmatched. Per the germline V gene, CDR1 is MNHNY and CDR2 is SVGAGI (reference sequence). This CDR3 is 15 amino acids long.

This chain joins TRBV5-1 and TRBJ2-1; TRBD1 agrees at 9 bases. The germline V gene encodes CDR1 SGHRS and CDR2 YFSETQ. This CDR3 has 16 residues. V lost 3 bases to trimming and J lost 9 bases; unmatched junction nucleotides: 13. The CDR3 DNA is TGCGCCAGCAGCTGGAAATTGGGACAGGGAGGAGGTGAGCAGTTCTTC. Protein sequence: CASSWKLGQGGGEQFF.

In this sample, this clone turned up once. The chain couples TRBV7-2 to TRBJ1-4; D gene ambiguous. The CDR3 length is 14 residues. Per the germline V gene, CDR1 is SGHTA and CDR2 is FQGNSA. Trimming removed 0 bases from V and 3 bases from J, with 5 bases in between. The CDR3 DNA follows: TGTGCCAGCAGCTTAGCGGGAGCTAATGAAAAACTGTTTTTT. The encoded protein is CASSLAGANEKLFF. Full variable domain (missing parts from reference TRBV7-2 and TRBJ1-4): GAGVSQSPSNKVTEKGKDVELRCDPISGHTALYWYRQSLGQGLEFLIYFQGNSAPDKSGLPSDRFSAERTGGSVSTLTIQRTQQEDSAVYLCASSLAGANEKLFFGSGTQLSVL.

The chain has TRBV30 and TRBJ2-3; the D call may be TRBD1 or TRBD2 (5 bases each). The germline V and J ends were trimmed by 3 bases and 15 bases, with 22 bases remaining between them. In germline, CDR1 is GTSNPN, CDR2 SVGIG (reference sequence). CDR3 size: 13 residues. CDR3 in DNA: TGTGCCTGGAGGCAAGAGGGGAACCAGAGAAATTATTTT. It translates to CAWRQEGNQRNYF.

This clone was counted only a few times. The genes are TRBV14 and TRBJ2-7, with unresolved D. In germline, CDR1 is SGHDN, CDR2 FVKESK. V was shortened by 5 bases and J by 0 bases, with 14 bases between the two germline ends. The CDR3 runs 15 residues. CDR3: CASSSGPPSSYEQYF. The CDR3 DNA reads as TGTGCCAGCAGCTCCGGACCCCCGTCCTCCTACGAGCAGTACTTC.

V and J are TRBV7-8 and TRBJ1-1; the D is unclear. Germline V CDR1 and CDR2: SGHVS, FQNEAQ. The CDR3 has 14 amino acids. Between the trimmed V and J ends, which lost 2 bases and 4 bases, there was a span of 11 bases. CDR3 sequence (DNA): TGTGCCAGCAGCTTAAGTTGGGGATCCACTGAAGCTTTCTTT. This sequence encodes CASSLSWGSTEAFF.

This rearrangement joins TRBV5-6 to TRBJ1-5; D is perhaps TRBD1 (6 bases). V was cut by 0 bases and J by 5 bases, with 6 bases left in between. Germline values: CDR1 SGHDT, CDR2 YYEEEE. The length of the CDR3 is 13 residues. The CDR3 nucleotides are TGTGCCAGCAGCTTGGCAGGGGATCAGCCCCAGCATTTT. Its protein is CASSLAGDQPQHF. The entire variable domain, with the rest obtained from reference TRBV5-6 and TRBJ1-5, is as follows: DAGVTQSPTHLIKTRGQQVTLRCSPKSGHDTVSWYQQALGQGPQFIFQYYEEEERQRGNFPDRFSGHQFPNYSSELNVNALLLGDSALYLCASSLAGDQPQHFGDGTRLSIL.

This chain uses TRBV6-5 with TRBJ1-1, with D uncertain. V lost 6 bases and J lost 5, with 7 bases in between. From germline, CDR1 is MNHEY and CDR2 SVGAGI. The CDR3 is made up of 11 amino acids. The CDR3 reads CASSPGTEAFF. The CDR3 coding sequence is TGTGCCAGCAGCCCGGGGACTGAAGCTTTCTTT.

CDR3 DNA sequence: TGTGCCAGCAGCTTGGTTGGTATAGGGGGCGAAGAGCAGTACTTC. Encoded protein: CASSLVGIGGEEQYF. The chain joins TRBV5-4 to TRBJ2-7; 7 positions agree with TRBD1. CDR1 is SGHNT, CDR2 YYREEE, per germline (reference sequence). The V and J ends lost 0 bases and 7 bases, in that order; junction bases with no gene match: 10. The CDR3 consists of 15 residues.

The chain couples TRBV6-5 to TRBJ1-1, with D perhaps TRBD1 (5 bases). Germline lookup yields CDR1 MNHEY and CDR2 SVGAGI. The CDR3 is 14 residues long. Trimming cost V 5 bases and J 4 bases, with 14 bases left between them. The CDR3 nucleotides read TGTGCCAGCAGTCCGGGGGATCTCGGCACTGAAGCTTTCTTT. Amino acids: CASSPGDLGTEAFF.

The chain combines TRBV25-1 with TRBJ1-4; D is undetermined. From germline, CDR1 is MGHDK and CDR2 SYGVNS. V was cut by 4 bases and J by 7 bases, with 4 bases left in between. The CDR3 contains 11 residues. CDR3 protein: CASSAREKLFF. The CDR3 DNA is TGTGCCAGCAGTGCTCGTGAAAAACTGTTTTTT.

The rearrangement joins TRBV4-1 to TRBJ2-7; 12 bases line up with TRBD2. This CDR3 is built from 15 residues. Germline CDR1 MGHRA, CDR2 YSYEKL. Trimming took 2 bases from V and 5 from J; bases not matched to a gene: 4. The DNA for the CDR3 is TGCGCCAGCAGCCAACCTACTAGCGGGAGGAACGAGCAGTACTTC. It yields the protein CASSQPTSGRNEQYF.

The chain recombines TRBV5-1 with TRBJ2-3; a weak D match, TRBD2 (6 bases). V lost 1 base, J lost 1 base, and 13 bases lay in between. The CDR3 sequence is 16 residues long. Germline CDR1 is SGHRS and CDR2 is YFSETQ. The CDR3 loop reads CASSLSAGSGTDTQYF. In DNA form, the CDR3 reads TGCGCCAGCAGCTTGTCTGCGGGGAGCGGCACAGATACGCAGTATTTT. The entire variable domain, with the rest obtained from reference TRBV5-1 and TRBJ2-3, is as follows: KAGVTQTPRYLIKTRGQQVTLSCSPISGHRSVSWYQQTPGQGLQFLFEYFSETQRNKGNFPGRFSGRQFSNSRSEMNVSTLELGDSALYLCASSLSAGSGTDTQYFGPGTRLTVL.

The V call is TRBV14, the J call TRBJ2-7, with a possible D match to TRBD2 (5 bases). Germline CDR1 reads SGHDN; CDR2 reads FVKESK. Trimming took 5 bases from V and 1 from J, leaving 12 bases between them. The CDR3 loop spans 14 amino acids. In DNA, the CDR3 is TGTGCCAGCAGCTCTAAAGACTATTCCTACGAGCAGTACTTC. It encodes CASSSKDYSYEQYF.

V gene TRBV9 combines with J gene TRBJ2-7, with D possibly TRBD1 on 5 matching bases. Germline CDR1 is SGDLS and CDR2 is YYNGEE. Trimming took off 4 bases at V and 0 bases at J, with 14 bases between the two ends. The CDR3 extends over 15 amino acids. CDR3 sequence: CASSPTVGSSYEQYF. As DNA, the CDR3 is TGTGCCAGCAGCCCGACAGTCGGAAGCTCCTACGAGCAGTACTTC. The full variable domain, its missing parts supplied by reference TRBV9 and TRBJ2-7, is DSGVTQTPKHLITATGQRVTLRCSPRSGDLSVYWYQQSLDQGLQFLIQYYNGEERAKGNILERFSAQQFPDLHSELNLSSLELGDSALYFCASSPTVGSSYEQYFGPGTRLTVT.

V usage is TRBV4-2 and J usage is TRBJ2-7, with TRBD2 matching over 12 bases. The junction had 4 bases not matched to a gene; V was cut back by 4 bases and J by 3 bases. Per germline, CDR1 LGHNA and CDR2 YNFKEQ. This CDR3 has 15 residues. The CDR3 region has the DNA TGTGCCAGCAGCCCTGGACTAGCGGGAAGCTACGAGCAGTACTTC. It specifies CASSPGLAGSYEQYF.